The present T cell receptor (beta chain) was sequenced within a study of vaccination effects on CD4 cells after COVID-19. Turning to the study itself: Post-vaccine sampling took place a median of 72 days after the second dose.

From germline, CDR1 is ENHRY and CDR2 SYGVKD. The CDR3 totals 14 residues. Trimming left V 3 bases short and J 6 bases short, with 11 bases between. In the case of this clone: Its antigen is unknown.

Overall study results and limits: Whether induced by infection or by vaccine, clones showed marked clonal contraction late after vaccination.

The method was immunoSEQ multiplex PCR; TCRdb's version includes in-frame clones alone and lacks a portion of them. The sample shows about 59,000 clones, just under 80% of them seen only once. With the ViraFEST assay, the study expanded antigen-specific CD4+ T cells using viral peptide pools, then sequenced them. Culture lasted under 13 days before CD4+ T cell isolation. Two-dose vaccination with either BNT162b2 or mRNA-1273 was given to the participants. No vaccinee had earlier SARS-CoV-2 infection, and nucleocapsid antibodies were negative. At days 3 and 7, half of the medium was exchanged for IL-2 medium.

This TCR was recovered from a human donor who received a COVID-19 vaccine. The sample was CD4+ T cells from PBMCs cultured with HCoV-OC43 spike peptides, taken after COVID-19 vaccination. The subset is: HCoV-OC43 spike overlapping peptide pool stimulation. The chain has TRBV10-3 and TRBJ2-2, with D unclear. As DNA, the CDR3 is TGTGCCATCAGTGAACGGGCGGACGCCGGGGAGCTGTTTTTT. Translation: CAISERADAGELFF.